The 23 T cell receptor beta chains in this list originate from one sample, sequenced in a study of patients and donors after allogeneic stem cell transplantation. TCRdb re-called the RT-PCR reads with MiXCR, one entry per CDR3 protein. The sample carries about 96,000 distinct CDR3 sequences, roughly 43% recorded once. The sample consisted of blood, either unsorted or a sorted T cell fraction (not recorded which). The receptor set was obtained from a human donor who was either an allogeneic HSCT recipient or a stem cell or donor lymphocyte infusion donor (not recorded which). It is not recorded whose cells these are; they may come from a transplant donor.

J is TRBJ1-6 and V is TRBV7-8; unclear D gene. V was pared by 5 bases and J by 10 bases, with 15 bases between. CDR3 length equals 14 residues. The V gene's germline CDR1 is SGHVS and CDR2 FQNEAQ. The CDR3 nucleotides read TGTGCCAGCAGCCTCCAAGGAAAGGACTCACCCCTCCACTTT. Amino acid sequence: CASSLQGKDSPLHF.

This chain uses TRBV6-5 with TRBJ1-2, with a tentative D call TRBD1 (5 bases). Germline V gene data show CDR1 as MNHEY and CDR2 as SVGAGI. The CDR3 totals 16 residues. Trimming shortened V by 2 bases and J by 1 base, and 14 bases separated the two germline ends. CDR3 nucleotides: TGTGCCAGCAGTTACAGGGGAATGCAACTTAACTATGGCTACACCTTC. It encodes CASSYRGMQLNYGYTF.

The table lists this clonotype with a few counts. J is TRBJ1-1 and V is TRBV4-3; D perhaps matches TRBD1 (5 bases). Deletions cut 0 bases from V and 3 bases from J, with 11 bases between. Germline CDR1 and CDR2: LGHNA and YSLEER. This CDR3 spans 15 amino acids. The CDR3 here is CASSQDGLGDTEAFF. The CDR3 DNA reads as TGCGCCAGCAGCCAAGACGGGTTAGGGGACACTGAAGCTTTCTTT.

The CDR3 nucleotides read TGTGCCAGCAGCCCAAACGTTTTTGGGCATGGCTACACCTTC. It specifies CASSPNVFGHGYTF. The chain uses TRBV28 and TRBJ1-2; D is ambiguous. CDR3 size: 14 residues. Trimming pared 6 bases from V and 6 bases from J, leaving 17 bases between. Germline lookup yields CDR1 MDHEN and CDR2 SYDVKM.

The chain uses TRBV28 and TRBJ2-3; D is ambiguous. The V gene's germline CDR1 is MDHEN and CDR2 SYDVKM. The length of the CDR3 is 12 residues. Trimming stripped 7 bases from V and 0 bases from J, with 5 bases between. The CDR3 DNA is TGTGCCAGCACCCAGAGCACAGATACGCAGTATTTT. Its protein product is CASTQSTDTQYF.

This clonotype was detected only a few times. The J gene is TRBJ1-1, the V gene TRBV29-1; no clear D. The CDR3 spans 16 residues. From germline, CDR1 is SQVTM and CDR2 ANQGSEA. V was cut by 1 base and J by 3 bases, with 18 bases left in between. Written as DNA, the CDR3 is TGCAGCGTTGAAGGGGCGGTTGGTATTATCGACACTGAAGCTTTCTTT. It specifies CSVEGAVGIIDTEAFF.

The chain recombines TRBV10-3 with TRBJ1-1; D is ambiguous. This CDR3 comprises 14 residues. Trimming left V 3 bases short and J 0 bases short, with 8 bases between. Germline values: CDR1 ENHRY, CDR2 SYGVKD. CDR3 sequence (DNA): TGTGCCATCAGTGAAGGCCTCATGAACACTGAAGCTTTCTTT. It is translated as CAISEGLMNTEAFF.

This clonotype has just a few counts. DNA for the CDR3: TGTGCCAGCAGCCTGGGGCGCCGGGGGCACTATGGCTACACCTTC. Its translation is CASSLGRRGHYGYTF. V is TRBV5-6 and J is TRBJ1-2; D is perhaps TRBD1 (6 bases). Between the trimmed V and J ends, which lost 4 bases and 3 bases, there was a span of 16 bases. The V gene's germline CDR1 is SGHDT and CDR2 YYEEEE. This CDR3 contains 15 residues.

This chain uses TRBV6-5 with TRBJ1-1; 7 positions agree with TRBD1. V gave up 2 bases and J gave up 10 bases; unmatched junction bases: 4. CDR1 MNHEY and CDR2 SVGAGI come from the germline V gene. CDR3 length equals 12 residues. The chain's CDR3 is CASSYRGRAAFF. For the CDR3, the DNA is TGTGCCAGCAGTTACAGGGGGCGCGCAGCTTTCTTT.

V usage is TRBV28 and J usage is TRBJ1-5; TRBD1 matches at 8 bases. This CDR3 has 13 residues. Germline CDR1 MDHEN, CDR2 SYDVKM. The ends lost 6 bases at V and 9 bases at J; junction bases unmatched: 7. The DNA of the CDR3 is TGTGCCAGCAGCCGAGACAGGGGTAGGCCCCAGCATTTT. This gives the protein CASSRDRGRPQHF.

V is TRBV10-3 and J is TRBJ2-1; D tentatively fits TRBD1 or TRBD2 (5 bases each). The CDR3 runs 13 residues. Germline-derived CDR1 and CDR2 are ENHRY and SYGVKD. Trimming took 4 bases from V and 8 from J, leaving 12 bases between them. The CDR3 DNA reads as TGTGCCATCAGTGGGGACCTCATTGATGAGCAGTTCTTC. Protein: CAISGDLIDEQFF.

This chain joins TRBV20-1 and TRBJ1-1, with D unresolved. The CDR3 is 12 amino acids. V was trimmed by 0 bases and J by 3 bases, leaving 5 bases between them. The germline V gene encodes CDR1 DFQATT and CDR2 SNEGSKA (reference sequence). CDR3 nucleotide sequence: TGCAGTGCTAGAGATGTAGACACTGAAGCTTTCTTT. Encoded protein: CSARDVDTEAFF.

The chain links TRBV27 to TRBJ2-4; tentatively, D is TRBD1 (7 bases). CDR1 is MNHEY, CDR2 SMNVEV, per germline (reference sequence). Trimming removed 3 bases at V and 7 bases at J, with 13 bases between. This CDR3 is 14 amino acids long. The DNA of the CDR3 is TGTGCCAGCAGTTTTGAGACAGGGAGGAACATTCAGTACTTC. Amino acids: CASSFETGRNIQYF.

The table lists this clonotype with a few counts. The chain couples TRBV6-1 to TRBJ1-5; 10 nucleotides match TRBD1. J lost 5 bases, V lost 3 bases, and 7 bases had no gene match. Germline V gene sequence: CDR1 MNHNS, CDR2 SASEGT. CDR3 length: 16 amino acids. CDR3 DNA: TGTGCCAGCAGTGACAAAGACAGGGGGCGAGATCAGCCCCAGCATTTT. This sequence encodes CASSDKDRGRDQPQHF.

In this sample, this clonotype turned up a few times. V gene TRBV20-1 combines with J gene TRBJ1-2; D remains ambiguous. V was shortened by 5 bases and J by 8 bases, with 12 bases between the two germline ends. In germline, CDR1 is DFQATT, CDR2 SNEGSKA (reference sequence). There are 11 residues in the CDR3. The CDR3 DNA sequence: TGCAGTGCTTCTAAGGACGGAGGCTACACCTTC. Its protein product is CSASKDGGYTF.

This chain uses TRBV28 with TRBJ1-2, with D uncertain. Germline CDR1 and CDR2: MDHEN and SYDVKM. Trimming left V 6 bases short and J 5 bases short, with 10 bases between. This CDR3 has 12 residues. In DNA, the CDR3 is TGTGCCAGCAGCGGCTCCCCATATGGCTACACCTTC. It specifies CASSGSPYGYTF.

This clonotype appeared a few times. The V and J genes are TRBV7-2 and TRBJ1-1; D not certain. Trimming removed 3 bases at V and 1 base at J, with 6 bases between. CDR3 length: 13 residues. Germline V gene sequence: CDR1 SGHTA, CDR2 FQGNSA. The CDR3 nucleotides read TGTGCCAGCAGCTTCCAGGAGAACACTGAAGCTTTCTTT. Its protein is CASSFQENTEAFF. The complete variable domain, with remaining parts taken from reference TRBV7-2 and TRBJ1-1, reads GAGVSQSPSNKVTEKGKDVELRCDPISGHTALYWYRQSLGQGLEFLIYFQGNSAPDKSGLPSDRFSAERTGGSVSTLTIQRTQQEDSAVYLCASSFQENTEAFFGQGTRLTVV.

Only a few counts were recorded for this clonotype. The chain employs TRBV4-1 and TRBJ1-1; possibly TRBD1 for D (5 bases). In germline, CDR1 is MGHRA, CDR2 YSYEKL. The CDR3 loop spans 16 amino acids. With 0 bases removed from V and 5 bases from J, the gap between germline ends came to 16 bases. The CDR3 coding sequence is TGCGCCAGCAGCCAAGATGCCCAGGGAAGGCGTACTGAAGCTTTCTTT. It is translated as CASSQDAQGRRTEAFF.

CDR3 in amino acids: CASSLRTGPENNSPLHF. The CDR3 bases are TGTGCCAGCAGCCTCCGGACAGGGCCAGAAAATAATTCACCCCTCCACTTT. The V call is TRBV7-2, the J call TRBJ1-6, with 8 bases that match TRBD1. The V gene's germline CDR1 is SGHTA and CDR2 FQGNSA. CDR3 length: 17 amino acids. J was trimmed by 5 bases and V by 5 bases; bases with no gene match: 11.

The chain uses TRBV27 and TRBJ1-6; a possible D gene is TRBD1 (5 bases). The CDR3 spans 14 residues. Looked up from germline, CDR1 is MNHEY and CDR2 is SMNVEV (reference sequence). Trimming removed 4 bases at V and 7 bases at J, with 11 bases between. For the CDR3, the DNA is TGTGCCAGCAGTTCTGTGACAGTAAATTCACCCCTCCACTTT. This gives the protein CASSSVTVNSPLHF.

This clonotype has a handful of counts. The rearrangement uses TRBV4-3 and TRBJ2-5; D gene unclear. V was shortened by 0 bases and J by 0 bases, with 5 bases between the two germline ends. There are 14 residues in the CDR3. CDR1 LGHNA and CDR2 YSLEER come from the germline V gene. Here the CDR3 reads CASSQDRHQETQYF. The CDR3 coding sequence is TGCGCCAGCAGCCAAGACCGACACCAAGAGACCCAGTACTTC.

The chain uses TRBV4-3 and TRBJ1-1; D is perhaps TRBD1 (5 bases). The V gene lost 0 bases and the J gene lost 4 bases, with 15 bases spanning the gap. The CDR3 contains 16 residues. From germline, CDR1 is LGHNA and CDR2 YSLEER. This chain's CDR3 is CASSQDGDGGGTEAFF. CDR3 sequence (DNA): TGCGCCAGCAGCCAAGATGGCGATGGGGGAGGCACTGAAGCTTTCTTT.

V and J are TRBV10-3 and TRBJ1-2; the D is unclear. The V gene's germline CDR1 is ENHRY and CDR2 SYGVKD. The CDR3 extends over 14 amino acids. The V end was cut by 3 bases, the J end by 8 bases, with 16 bases between. The CDR3 region has the DNA TGTGCCATCAGTGATAACGGACTTCTCTACGGCTACACCTTC. Translated: CAISDNGLLYGYTF.